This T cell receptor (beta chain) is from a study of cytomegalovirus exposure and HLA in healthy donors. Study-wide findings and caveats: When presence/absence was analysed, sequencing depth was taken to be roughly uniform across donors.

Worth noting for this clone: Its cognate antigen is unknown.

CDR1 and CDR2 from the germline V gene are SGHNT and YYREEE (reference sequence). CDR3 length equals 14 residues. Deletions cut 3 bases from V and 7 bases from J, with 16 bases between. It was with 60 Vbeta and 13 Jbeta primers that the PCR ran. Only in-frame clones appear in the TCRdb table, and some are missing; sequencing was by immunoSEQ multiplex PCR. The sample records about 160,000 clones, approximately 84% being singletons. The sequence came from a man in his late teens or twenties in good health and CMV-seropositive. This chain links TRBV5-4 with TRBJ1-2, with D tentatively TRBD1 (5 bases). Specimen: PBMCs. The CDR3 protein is CASSSEGLLGGYTF. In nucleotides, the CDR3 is TGTGCCAGCAGCTCTGAGGGACTCCTTGGTGGCTACACCTTC.